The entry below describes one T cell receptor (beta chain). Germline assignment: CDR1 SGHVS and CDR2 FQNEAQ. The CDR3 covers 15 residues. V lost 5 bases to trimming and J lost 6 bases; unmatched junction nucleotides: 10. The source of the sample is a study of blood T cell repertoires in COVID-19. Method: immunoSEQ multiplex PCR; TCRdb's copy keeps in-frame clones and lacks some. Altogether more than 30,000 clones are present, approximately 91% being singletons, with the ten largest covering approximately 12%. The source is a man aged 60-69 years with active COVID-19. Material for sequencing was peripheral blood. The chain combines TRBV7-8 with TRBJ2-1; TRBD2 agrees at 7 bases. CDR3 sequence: CASSPALAEGNEQFF. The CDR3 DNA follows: TGTGCCAGCAGCCCAGCCCTAGCGGAAGGCAATGAGCAGTTCTTC.